The 29 T cell receptor beta chains below were found in one sample sequenced in a study of beta chain features in type 1 diabetes. Study findings and constraints: TCRB CDR3s from Type 1 diabetes patients were moderately but significantly shorter in all four CD4+ subsets.

The sequenced template was cDNA made from the entire isolated RNA. Sequenced by immunoSEQ multiplex PCR; TCRdb stores in-frame clones only, minus some. The top ten clones hold approximately 0.015% of a sample with over 200,000 clones, roughly a tenth of them seen once. Their cognate antigens are unknown. The specimen was naive CD4+ T cells from blood. The source of these receptors is a man aged 25-40 years with type 1 diabetes.

This clone was found a few times. This chain links TRBV4-3 with TRBJ2-7, with a possible D match to TRBD2 (7 bases). Between the trimmed V and J ends, which lost 2 bases and 2 bases, there was a span of 13 bases. Germline loops: CDR1 LGHNA, CDR2 YSLEER. The CDR3 spans 15 residues. The DNA of the CDR3 is TGCGCCAGCAGCCAACGGTTAGGGGGGGCCTACGAGCAGTACTTC. Its protein product is CASSQRLGGAYEQYF.

The chain couples TRBV7-2 to TRBJ1-6; D perhaps matches TRBD1 (5 bases). Per the germline V gene, CDR1 is SGHTA and CDR2 is FQGNSA. The CDR3 is 15 amino acids. Deletions cut 2 bases from V and 13 bases from J, with 18 bases between. CDR3 loop: CASSLIVGGTGPLHF. The DNA for the CDR3 is TGTGCCAGCAGCTTAATCGTGGGCGGGACCGGCCCCCTCCACTTT.

This clone occurred a few times. The chain has TRBV19 and TRBJ1-1, with D maybe TRBD1 (6 bases). CDR1 and CDR2 (germline): LNHDA, SQIVND (reference sequence). There are 15 residues in the CDR3. Trimming removed 8 bases at V and 6 bases at J, with 22 bases between. CDR3 sequence: CASGYGTHLGAEAFF. CDR3 DNA sequence: TGTGCCAGTGGGTACGGGACACACCTTGGGGCTGAAGCTTTCTTT.

The rearrangement links TRBV4-2 to TRBJ1-6; D is perhaps TRBD1 (5 bases). V lost 2 bases, J lost 7 bases, and 9 bases lay in between. The CDR3 is 14 residues long. In germline, CDR1 is LGHNA, CDR2 YNFKEQ. CDR3 region: CASSQRTTNSPLHF. The CDR3 DNA is TGTGCCAGCAGCCAAAGGACAACGAATTCACCCCTCCACTTT.

This clone turned up a few times. The chain has TRBV11-1 and TRBJ2-1; a possible D gene is TRBD1 (5 bases). This CDR3 is built from 15 residues. Germline V gene sequence: CDR1 SGHAT, CDR2 FQDESV (reference sequence). Trimming removed 2 bases from V and 4 bases from J, with 12 bases in between. CDR3 amino acids: CASSLQGYTYNEQFF. For the CDR3, the DNA is TGTGCCAGCAGCTTACAGGGCTATACTTACAATGAGCAGTTCTTC.

In regard to this clone: The germline gene is not matched at one end of the junction; a read error may be the cause. The V gene is TRBV9, the J gene TRBJ1-2; 9 bases are shared with TRBD1. The CDR3 contains 13 residues. The germline V gene has CDR1 SGDLS and CDR2 YYNGEE. DNA of the CDR3: TGTGCAAGAACGGGACAGGGAAACTATGACTACACCTTC. Its translation: CARTGQGNYDYTF.

The chain is built from TRBV30 and TRBJ1-5; the D is unclear. Trimming took off 1 base at V and 3 bases at J, with 7 bases between the two ends. Germline V gene data show CDR1 as GTSNPN and CDR2 as SVGIG (reference sequence). CDR3 length: 13 amino acids. CDR3 protein: CAWSGQDNQPQHF. CDR3 nucleotide sequence: TGTGCCTGGAGTGGTCAGGACAATCAGCCCCAGCATTTT.

This clone was seen only a few times. The chain joins TRBV6-5 to TRBJ1-5; 7 bases agree with TRBD1. Trimming at V came to 2 bases and at J to 5 bases, leaving 3 bases not matched to a gene. CDR3 length: 14 amino acids. The germline CDR1 and CDR2 sequences are MNHEY and SVGAGI. The CDR3 loop reads CASSYRTGYQPQHF. The CDR3 DNA reads TGTGCCAGCAGTTACCGGACAGGTTATCAGCCCCAGCATTTT.

This chain joins TRBV6-6 and TRBJ1-6, with D unclear. From germline, CDR1 is MNHNY and CDR2 SVGAGI (reference sequence). The CDR3 runs 15 residues. V shed 7 bases and J shed 10 bases, with 20 bases lying between them. This CDR3 reads CASNLHAGSASPLHF. CDR3 sequence (DNA): TGTGCCAGCAATTTACACGCGGGATCAGCGTCACCCCTCCACTTT.

The V gene is TRBV30, the J gene TRBJ2-7; weak D call: TRBD2 (7 bases). V lost 3 bases and J 0 bases, leaving 21 bases between the germline ends. The germline gives CDR1 GTSNPN, CDR2 SVGIG (reference sequence). This CDR3 has 17 residues. The CDR3 DNA is TGTGCCTGGAGGATTGGGGGGGACACCTCCTCCTCCTACGAGCAGTACTTC. Protein product: CAWRIGGDTSSSYEQYF.

This clone was found a few times. The chain joins TRBV4-3 to TRBJ1-4; TRBD1 aligns across 7 bases. V lost 0 bases and J lost 7; bases outside the gene matches: 5. The CDR3 has 15 residues. From germline, CDR1 is LGHNA and CDR2 YSLEER. In DNA form, the CDR3 reads TGCGCCAGCAGCCAAGAGACAGGGAGAGGTGAAAAACTGTTTTTT. Translation gives CASSQETGRGEKLFF.

This chain uses TRBV18 with TRBJ1-5, with no clear D. Germline CDR1 KGHSH, CDR2 LQKENI. Trimming left V 1 base short and J 12 bases short, with 19 bases between. The CDR3 runs to 15 residues. The DNA for the CDR3 is TGTGCCAGCTCACCACGGAACGATGGGCAACTCCTCCAGCATTTT. Translated, it gives CASSPRNDGQLLQHF.

This clone was seen a handful of times. The J gene is TRBJ1-3, the V gene TRBV29-1, with TRBD1 matching over 8 bases. Looked up from germline, CDR1 is SQVTM and CDR2 is ANQGSEA. This CDR3 has 14 amino acids. The V and J ends lost 2 bases and 3 bases, in that order; junction bases with no gene match: 3. CDR3 protein: CSVEQGAYGNTIYF. In DNA form, the CDR3 reads TGCAGCGTTGAACAGGGGGCGTATGGAAACACCATATATTTT.

The rearrangement links TRBV27 to TRBJ1-6; 7 nucleotides agree with TRBD1. J gave up 0 bases and V 4 bases, and 6 bases lay outside the gene matches. The CDR3 has 17 amino acids. The germline CDR1 and CDR2 sequences are MNHEY and SMNVEV (reference sequence). The CDR3 here is CASSWLGQSSYNSPLHF. In DNA form, the CDR3 reads TGTGCCAGCAGTTGGTTGGGACAGAGCTCCTATAATTCACCCCTCCACTTT.

The V gene is TRBV6-1, the J gene TRBJ2-3, with 7 bases matching TRBD1. CDR3 length: 16 amino acids. Germline values: CDR1 MNHNS, CDR2 SASEGT. V trimming: 8 bases; J trimming: 3 bases; junction bases outside the gene matches: 14. CDR3 nucleotide sequence: TGTGCCAGCTGTGGATCGACAGGGTTTAGGACAGATACGCAGTATTTT. This encodes CASCGSTGFRTDTQYF.

This clone was picked up a small number of times. The chain employs TRBV16 and TRBJ2-3, with TRBD1 identical over 9 bases. The CDR3 has 14 residues. Germline V gives CDR1 KGHSY, CDR2 FQNENV. The ends lost 2 bases at V and 3 bases at J; junction bases unmatched: 0. The CDR3 is CASSQGQGTDTQYF. CDR3 sequence (DNA): TGTGCCAGCAGCCAAGGACAGGGGACAGATACGCAGTATTTT.

The chain combines TRBV27 with TRBJ1-2; 10 bases align to TRBD1. CDR1 is MNHEY and CDR2 is SMNVEV in the germline V gene (reference sequence). The CDR3 loop spans 14 amino acids. V gave up 4 bases and J gave up 7 bases; unmatched junction bases: 6. The CDR3 coding sequence is TGTGCCAGCAGTTCGGGGACAGGGGTTGGTGGCTACACCTTC. Translated, it gives CASSSGTGVGGYTF.

This clone was detected a few times. The V call is TRBV5-8, the J call TRBJ2-2; D gene unclear. The germline V gene has CDR1 SGHTS and CDR2 YDEGEE. V was shortened by 0 bases and J by 6 bases, with 6 bases between the two germline ends. The CDR3 contains 13 residues. The CDR3 spells CASSLVAAGELFF. In DNA form, the CDR3 reads TGTGCCAGCAGCTTGGTGGCGGCCGGGGAGCTGTTTTTT.

This clone has only a few counts. This sequence joins TRBV5-6 and TRBJ1-6; D ambiguous. This CDR3 is built from 15 residues. Trimming stripped 4 bases from V and 8 bases from J, with 16 bases between. Germline lookup yields CDR1 SGHDT and CDR2 YYEEEE. The CDR3 DNA is TGTGCCAGCAGCACTGGTTACGATCAGGATTCACCCCTCCACTTT. Its protein is CASSTGYDQDSPLHF.

This chain joins TRBV2 and TRBJ1-5; 8 bases are a match to TRBD1. CDR3 length: 14 amino acids. V trimming: 5 bases; J trimming: 2 bases; junction bases outside the gene matches: 2. Per germline, CDR1 SNHLY and CDR2 FYNNEI. CDR3 sequence reads: CASSSQGGNQPQHF. DNA for the CDR3: TGTGCCAGCAGTTCACAGGGGGGCAATCAGCCCCAGCATTTT.

The chain uses TRBV10-3 and TRBJ2-1; 14 nucleotides line up with TRBD2. The trim removed 6 bases at V and 8 bases at J, leaving 3 bases unmatched. Germline V CDR1 and CDR2: ENHRY, SYGVKD. CDR3 length equals 14 residues. CDR3 region: CAISRGLAGDEQFF. As DNA, the CDR3 is TGTGCCATCAGCCGGGGACTAGCGGGGGATGAGCAGTTCTTC.

The rearrangement joins TRBV13 to TRBJ2-3; D gene uncertain. The CDR3 has 15 residues. From germline, CDR1 is PRHDT and CDR2 FYEKMQ (reference sequence). The ends were cut back, 5 bases at V and 5 bases at J, with 17 bases in the middle. CDR3 amino acids: CASSPRLGFEDTQYF. CDR3 sequence (DNA): TGTGCCAGCAGCCCGCGGTTAGGTTTTGAAGATACGCAGTATTTT.

The rearrangement uses TRBV2 and TRBJ1-1; D may be TRBD1 (5 bases). Germline V gene sequence: CDR1 SNHLY, CDR2 FYNNEI. This CDR3 comprises 15 residues. V lost 6 bases and J 4 bases, leaving 18 bases between the germline ends. The CDR3 coding sequence is TGTGCCAGCAGGTCAAGGGCAGGGTATTCCACTGAAGCTTTCTTT. It encodes CASRSRAGYSTEAFF.

This clone was found a few times. The genes are TRBV5-1 and TRBJ2-7, with D tentatively TRBD1 (6 bases). This CDR3 is 12 amino acids long. Trimming removed 4 bases from V and 7 bases from J, with 12 bases in between. The germline CDR1 and CDR2 sequences are SGHRS and YFSETQ. Written as DNA, the CDR3 is TGCGCCAGCAGCGAAACAGGGCGGGAGCAGTACTTC. Translating it yields CASSETGREQYF.

The chain carries TRBV5-1 and TRBJ2-5, with TRBD2 matching over 7 bases. J was trimmed by 4 bases and V by 0 bases; bases with no gene match: 6. This CDR3 is built from 15 residues. Per the germline V gene, CDR1 is SGHRS and CDR2 is YFSETQ. CDR3 loop: CASSLGAGRAETQYF. The CDR3 DNA follows: TGCGCCAGCAGCTTGGGTGCAGGGAGGGCAGAGACCCAGTACTTC.

The chain is built from TRBV28 and TRBJ2-6, with D unresolved. V was clipped by 6 bases and J by 0 bases, with 9 bases between them. The length of the CDR3 is 15 residues. Germline V CDR1 and CDR2: MDHEN, SYDVKM. The CDR3 nucleotides are TGTGCCAGCAGCAGACTCGTCTCTGGGGCCAACGTCCTGACTTTC. This gives the protein CASSRLVSGANVLTF.

The gene calls are TRBV9 and TRBJ2-2, with D perhaps matching TRBD2 (7 bases). The CDR3 is made up of 14 amino acids. V shed 4 bases and J shed 7 bases, with 14 bases lying between them. Germline CDR1 SGDLS, CDR2 YYNGEE. The CDR3 spells CASSRRGGDGELFF. In DNA, the CDR3 is TGTGCCAGCAGCAGAAGGGGGGGCGACGGGGAGCTGTTTTTT.

In this sample, this clone turned up a few times. V usage is TRBV7-9 and J usage is TRBJ1-4; D possibly corresponds to TRBD1 (5 bases). CDR3 length: 15 amino acids. Germline V gene data show CDR1 as SEHNR and CDR2 as FQNEAQ (reference sequence). The V end was cut by 5 bases, the J end by 5 bases, with 15 bases between. CDR3 in DNA: TGTGCCAGCAGCCCCTGGGGCGGAGGGAATGAAAAACTGTTTTTT. Translated, it gives CASSPWGGGNEKLFF.

This clone has a handful of counts. The chain has TRBV18 and TRBJ2-5; tentative D call: TRBD1 (7 bases). Germline V lookup: CDR1 KGHSH, CDR2 LQKENI. The CDR3 consists of 15 residues. V lost 4 bases and J lost 3, with 15 bases in between. The CDR3 DNA sequence: TGTGCCAGCTCACTTTCGCGGGACAGCAAAGAGACCCAGTACTTC. Residues: CASSLSRDSKETQYF.